The next 2 T cell receptor beta chains were all read from a single sample in a study of blood T cell repertoires in COVID-19. Sequenced by immunoSEQ multiplex PCR; TCRdb stores in-frame clones only, minus some. The data hold around 110,000 clones, with 80% to 95% observed a single time. Sequencing input: peripheral blood. These receptors were obtained from a woman aged 30 to 39 with acute or convalescent COVID-19.

J is TRBJ2-7 and V is TRBV6-1; 10 bases line up with TRBD2. Germline values: CDR1 MNHNS, CDR2 SASEGT. The CDR3 has 15 residues. The V segment lost 2 bases and the J segment 2 bases; nucleotides outside the gene matches: 3. The DNA for the CDR3 is TGTGCCAGCAGTGAATCAACTAGCGGGGCCTACGAGCAGTACTTC. It specifies CASSESTSGAYEQYF.

This chain connects TRBV11-2 to TRBJ1-1; D possibly corresponds to TRBD1 (5 bases). This CDR3 comprises 15 residues. Germline V gene lookup returns CDR1 SGHAT and CDR2 FQNNGV. Trimming left V 5 bases short and J 4 bases short, with 17 bases between. DNA for the CDR3: TGTGCCAGCAGCCCGGGGGGGGTGGGGGTCACTGAAGCTTTCTTT. Its protein is CASSPGGVGVTEAFF.